These 10 T cell receptor beta chains came from one sample sequenced in a study of blood T cell repertoires in COVID-19. Here immunoSEQ multiplex PCR was the method, and the copy in TCRdb shows in-frame clones only, minus some. The sample consists of tens of thousands of clones, around 83% of them appearing once. Material: peripheral blood. The receptors were sampled from a human donor in a cohort sampled during active COVID-19.

The V and J genes are TRBV7-9 and TRBJ2-5; the match to TRBD2 covers 7 bases. CDR1 and CDR2 (germline): SEHNR, FQNEAQ (reference sequence). The CDR3 is 18 residues long. The ends lost 5 bases at V and 2 bases at J; junction bases unmatched: 17. The chain's CDR3 is CASSGYVQAGVSQETQYF. The CDR3 region has the DNA TGTGCCAGCAGCGGGTACGTTCAGGCGGGGGTCTCACAAGAGACCCAGTACTTC.

The CDR3 region has the DNA TGTGCCAGCAGTTTAACCGGGATTCAAGAGACCCAGTACTTC. It yields the protein CASSLTGIQETQYF. The J gene is TRBJ2-5, the V gene TRBV28; D is possibly TRBD2 (5 bases). Looked up from germline, CDR1 is MDHEN and CDR2 is SYDVKM. This CDR3 comprises 14 residues. V was cut by 2 bases and J by 2 bases, with 9 bases left in between.

The chain combines TRBV7-8 with TRBJ1-5, with D possibly TRBD1 on 6 matching bases. In germline, CDR1 is SGHVS, CDR2 FQNEAQ. The CDR3 length is 13 residues. V was trimmed by 5 bases and J by 9 bases, leaving 14 bases between them. The DNA for the CDR3 is TGTGCCAGCAGCGCCCGACAGGTTTCGCCCCAGCATTTT. Its translation: CASSARQVSPQHF.

V gene TRBV11-2 combines with J gene TRBJ2-7, with D perhaps TRBD1 (6 bases). Germline V gives CDR1 SGHAT, CDR2 FQNNGV. The CDR3 totals 13 residues. V lost 5 bases and J 2 bases, leaving 10 bases between the germline ends. The CDR3 loop reads CASSLTGPYEQYF. The CDR3 nucleotides are TGTGCCAGCAGCCTAACAGGGCCCTACGAGCAGTACTTC.

CDR3: CASSLAPDGYTF. In DNA, the CDR3 is TGCGCCAGCAGCTTGGCCCCCGATGGCTACACCTTC. This chain links TRBV5-1 with TRBJ1-2, with no clear D. The V gene's germline CDR1 is SGHRS and CDR2 YFSETQ. The germline V and J ends were trimmed by 0 bases and 6 bases, with 6 bases remaining between them. This CDR3 has 12 amino acids. Together with reference TRBV5-1 and TRBJ1-2, the CDR3 gives the full variable domain: KAGVTQTPRYLIKTRGQQVTLSCSPISGHRSVSWYQQTPGQGLQFLFEYFSETQRNKGNFPGRFSGRQFSNSRSEMNVSTLELGDSALYLCASSLAPDGYTFGSGTRLTVV.

This clone was detected once. The J gene is TRBJ2-7, the V gene TRBV6-5; 9 bases line up with TRBD2. The CDR3 is 15 residues long. V shed 5 bases, J shed 3 bases, and the junction held 8 bases outside the gene matches. The V gene's germline CDR1 is MNHEY and CDR2 SVGAGI. CDR3 sequence reads: CASSHKLAGLYEQYF. Written as DNA, the CDR3 is TGTGCCAGCAGTCACAAACTAGCGGGTCTCTACGAGCAGTACTTC.

This clone was seen more than once but under ten times. The J gene is TRBJ1-1, the V gene TRBV28; D is possibly TRBD1 (6 bases). Germline CDR1 is MDHEN and CDR2 is SYDVKM. The CDR3 length is 15 residues. V lost 0 bases, J lost 1 base, and 9 bases lay in between. DNA of the CDR3: TGTGCCAGCAGTTTATGGGGGGCAGGGAACACTGAAGCTTTCTTT. It codes for CASSLWGAGNTEAFF.

The rearrangement joins TRBV15 to TRBJ2-7; tentatively, D is TRBD2 (6 bases). V was pared by 3 bases and J by 2 bases, with 8 bases between. CDR3 length equals 13 residues. CDR1 is LNHNV, CDR2 YYDKDF, per germline (reference sequence). The CDR3 DNA reads as TGTGCCACCAGCAGCCGACTAGCCTACGAGCAGTACTTC. Protein sequence: CATSSRLAYEQYF. Looking up the rest from reference TRBV15 and TRBJ2-7 gives the full variable domain: DAMVIQNPRYQVTQFGKPVTLSCSQTLNHNVMYWYQQKSSQAPKLLFHYYDKDFNNEADTPDNFQSRRPNTSFCFLDIRSPGLGDTAMYLCATSSRLAYEQYFGPGTRLTVT.

This chain links TRBV2 with TRBJ1-1; D is uncertain. Trimming removed 10 bases at V and 2 bases at J, with 17 bases between. The CDR3 is 14 residues long. CDR1 and CDR2 (germline): SNHLY, FYNNEI. The CDR3 sequence: CATVRWQANTEAFF. As DNA, the CDR3 is TGTGCCACCGTTAGGTGGCAGGCCAACACTGAAGCTTTCTTT.

V is TRBV3-1 (or the pseudogene TRBV3-2) and J is TRBJ2-5; 8 nucleotides agree with TRBD2. The ends lost 1 base at V and 5 bases at J; junction bases unmatched: 6. CDR1 is LGHDT and CDR2 is YNNKEL in the germline V gene (reference sequence). This CDR3 is built from 15 residues. The CDR3 spells CASSQAGGGPETQYF. CDR3 nucleotide sequence: TGTGCCAGCAGCCAAGCGGGGGGGGGCCCGGAGACCCAGTACTTC.